The clone carrying this T cell receptor beta chain was counted at least ten times. Antigen specificity is unknown. Time point in this sample: newly diagnosed GD, antithyroid drugs for less than 3 months. Construction of the TCR library relied on RNA isolated from PBMCs. Arm-PCR of CDR3 regions with iRepertoire HTBI primers generated TCR beta libraries. TCRdb reanalysed the multiplex PCR reads using MiXCR and keeps one entry per CDR3 protein. The sample lists 530,000 or so distinct CDR3 sequences, roughly 16% occurring once. V gave up 5 bases and J gave up 1 base, with 12 bases separating them. Germline V gene lookup returns CDR1 SGHTA and CDR2 FQGNSA. This CDR3 spans 15 amino acids. The data derive from a study of regulatory T cells in long-lasting Graves disease. Study-wide findings and caveats: Those with persistent disease had in common more public clonotypes (2,741) than new patients (966).

Another study also made use of these data, one on T cells in Graves' hyperthyroidism and ophthalmopathy.

The TCR sequence derives from a man between 18 and 35 years old with Graves disease. Material: peripheral blood mononuclear cells (PBMCs), obtained at new diagnosis, from a patient treated with antithyroid drugs. This rearrangement joins TRBV7-2 to TRBJ2-1; D is possibly TRBD2 (5 bases). The CDR3 loop is CASSPEVGSYNEQFF. The CDR3 nucleotides read TGTGCCAGCAGCCCGGAGGTTGGGTCCTACAATGAGCAGTTCTTC.